Below, 3 T cell receptor beta chains from the same sample are listed, as sequenced in a study of T cells in women clearing cervical HPV infection. TCRdb keeps only in-frame clones here, not all; method: immunoSEQ multiplex PCR. This sample's clone table lists under 20,000 clones. Sequencing used blood buffy coat. The receptors originated from a woman between 18 and 75 years old with a cervical HPV16 infection that either progressed to CIN3+ or cleared (not recorded which).

Comment on this clone: The CDR3 is cut off 3 residues early in the read; its end comes from the germline J gene. The genes are TRBV5-6 and TRBJ1-5, with D uncertain. The V end was cut by 2 bases, the J end by 4 bases, with 4 bases between. CDR3 size: 12 residues. CDR1 is SGHDT, CDR2 YYEEEE, per germline. CDR3 DNA (partial): TGTGCCAGCAGCTTCCAGAATCAGCCC. Translating gives CASSFQNQP. The whole CDR3 is CASSFQNQPQHF.

As for this clone: The CDR3 end is not reached by the read, which stops 3 residues before it; the germline J gene fills it in. The chain combines TRBV2 with TRBJ1-1; a possible D gene is TRBD1 (6 bases). Germline lookup yields CDR1 SNHLY and CDR2 FYNNEI. The CDR3 has 12 residues. The germline V and J ends were trimmed by 5 bases and 6 bases, with 10 bases remaining between them. CDR3 sequence reads: CASSSTGSEAFF. CDR3 DNA (partial): TGTGCCAGCAGTTCAACAGGGTCTGAA.

Of note for this clone: The read ends 3 residues before the CDR3 terminus; that terminus is restored from the germline J gene. This chain uses TRBV14 with TRBJ2-7; 9 nucleotides match TRBD1. CDR1 is SGHDN, CDR2 FVKESK, per germline. The CDR3 runs 12 residues. V was pared by 10 bases and J by 4 bases, with 5 bases of the junction left unmatched. CDR3 protein: CATGTGPYEQYF. CDR3 bases read: TGTGCCACCGGGACAGGGCCGTACGAG.